This TCR beta chain originates from a study of blood T cell repertoires in COVID-19 (dated by TCRdb to 2020 to 2022). For the wider study: Samples from collaborators originated in the United States, Italy and Spain and spanned both the acute and convalescent phases of COVID-19. The prospective study material was composed of cDNA or gDNA derived from T cells, B-cell-depleted T cells, or PBMCs. The dataset comprised deeply sampled blood TCRbeta repertoires from subjects exposed to, actively infected with, or recovered from COVID-19. The repertoires were released in a freely available public database meant as a resource for research on the immune response to SARS-CoV-2. The samples were drawn from the first 160 participants of the ongoing ImmuneRACE study and from 1,200 or so subjects provided by 6 global collaborators. Sample metadata almost always included a de-identified subject ID, COVID-19 status, age in years and sex. Where available, HLA class I and class II types were taken from metadata supplied by the sample provider and were not determined by assay-based typing.

Each collaborating institution followed its own protocols to collect whole blood in K2EDTA tubes. Collaborator samples were shipped for TCRbeta analysis as frozen whole blood, isolated PBMCs, or DNA extracted from either sample type. Concerning this clone: No cognate antigen has been identified for it. Base qualities are not recorded, but no much larger clone differs from it by a single base.

TCRbeta CDR3 regions were amplified from genomic DNA by means of the immunoSEQ Assay, a bias-controlled multiplex PCR. Turning to the authors' computational methods: Within the assay, amplification of reference gene primers was used to estimate how many nucleated cells each sample contained. Sequence reads were collapsed and filtered to measure the absolute abundance of every unique TCRbeta CDR3 rearrangement. For each sample, productive Simpson clonality was calculated as the square root of Simpson's diversity index over productive rearrangements. The table comes from immuneACCESS by way of TCRdb, which keeps in-frame sequences with V and J called. Part of the clones is missing from these tables; in studies checked, under half for an unresolved V gene and the rest for unknown reasons. The DNA gave D and trimming, while V, J and clone size come from that table. This sample has 44,000 or so clones in its table, and 83% of those were observed once. Roughly 8.2% of the sample comes from the top ten.

CDR1 SGHRS and CDR2 YFSETQ were looked up in the germline V gene. The CDR3 runs 13 amino acids, cysteine and phenylalanine included. Of the read, only the CDR3 DNA is kept; its 39 bases are in frame from base 1. V and J are truncated by 6 bases and 5 bases respectively, leaving an intervening sequence of 14 bases. The full study reports these points: The quantity of clinical and demographic metadata differed by source and by participant and was supplied without curation.

The sample was peripheral blood. This TCR derives from an elderly man in a cohort sampled during active COVID-19. The chain is assembled from TRBV5-1 and TRBJ2-5; the D gene is unclear. DNA sequence: TGCGCCAGCAATCCGAGCACGAGGGAGACCCAGTACTTC. Translated, it gives CASNPSTRETQYF.